What follows are 8 T cell receptor beta chains derived from one specimen sequenced in a study of cytotoxic CD8 clonotypes in ibrutinib-treated CLL. Generated by immunoSEQ multiplex PCR, the TCRdb table keeps only in-frame clones and is missing some. Of 50,000 to 70,000 clones in the sample, about 54% were seen once. The sequencing used PBMCs, collected at disease progression, from a patient treated with ibrutinib. The receptors were sampled from a human donor with chronic lymphocytic leukemia.

CDR3 in DNA: TGTGCCGTCGGACAGGGAGGCACAGATACGCAGTATTTT. The encoded protein is CAVGQGGTDTQYF. V and J are TRBV10-3 and TRBJ2-3; 8 bases are shared with TRBD1. Trimming removed 11 bases from V and 1 base from J; junction bases left unmatched: 5. Per germline, CDR1 ENHRY and CDR2 SYGVKD. CDR3 length: 13 residues.

The chain is built from TRBV5-1 and TRBJ2-7; TRBD1 agrees at 7 bases. This CDR3 has 14 amino acids. Germline V lookup: CDR1 SGHRS, CDR2 YFSETQ. Trimming cost V 0 bases and J 6 bases; bases outside gene matches: 6. This CDR3 reads CASSLADRDGEQYF. The CDR3 coding sequence is TGCGCCAGCAGCTTGGCTGACAGGGATGGCGAGCAGTACTTC.

V gene TRBV30 combines with J gene TRBJ2-1; no firm D call. Deletions cut 1 base from V and 0 bases from J, with 10 bases between. This CDR3 spans 15 amino acids. Germline lookup yields CDR1 GTSNPN and CDR2 SVGIG (reference sequence). CDR3 residues: CAWSGPLSSYNEQFF. In nucleotides, the CDR3 is TGTGCCTGGAGTGGGCCCCTTAGCTCCTACAATGAGCAGTTCTTC.

This clone was counted ten times or more. This sequence joins TRBV6-4 and TRBJ1-1, with D possibly matching TRBD1 (6 bases). V was cut by 3 bases and J by 6 bases, with 17 bases left in between. The CDR3 has 15 residues. Germline lookup yields CDR1 MRHNA and CDR2 SNTAGT. The CDR3 nucleotides read TGTGCCAGCAGTGAATCTGCCGGGGGCGGATCTGAAGCTTTCTTT. It is translated as CASSESAGGGSEAFF.

This clone was found a few times. The chain combines TRBV30 with TRBJ1-5; D is undetermined. The CDR3 contains 13 residues. V lost 5 bases and J 3 bases, leaving 11 bases between the germline ends. Germline V gene data show CDR1 as GTSNPN and CDR2 as SVGIG (reference sequence). This CDR3 is CAWAGSFNQPQHF. The CDR3 nucleotides read TGTGCCTGGGCCGGGTCCTTCAATCAGCCCCAGCATTTT.

In nucleotides, the CDR3 is TGTGCCAGCAGTTATAGGGGGAACACTGAAGCTTTCTTT. Translating it yields CASSYRGNTEAFF. This chain joins TRBV27 and TRBJ1-1; TRBD1 might be the D (5 bases). V gave up 4 bases and J gave up 1 base, with 7 bases separating them. The CDR3 is 13 residues long. Germline V CDR1 and CDR2: MNHEY, SMNVEV (reference sequence).

The chain is built from TRBV6-5 and TRBJ2-5; the match to TRBD1 covers 10 bases. This CDR3 is 16 amino acids long. Trimming cost V 0 bases and J 6 bases; bases outside gene matches: 7. Germline V gene lookup returns CDR1 MNHEY and CDR2 SVGAGI. CDR3 protein: CASSYSRTGGLQTQYF. The CDR3 coding sequence is TGTGCCAGCAGTTACTCTAGGACAGGGGGGTTGCAGACCCAGTACTTC.

This clone came up a few times. The rearrangement joins TRBV5-5 to TRBJ2-7; 11 nucleotides line up with TRBD1. The CDR3 runs to 15 residues. Germline CDR1 and CDR2: SGHKS and YYEKEE (reference sequence). The V gene end was trimmed by 3 bases and the J gene end by 2 bases; junction bases not matched to a gene: 4. CDR3 loop: CASSWGQGVTYEQYF. The CDR3, as DNA: TGTGCCAGCAGCTGGGGACAGGGGGTTACCTACGAGCAGTACTTC. Variable domain in full (rest from reference TRBV5-5 and TRBJ2-7): DAGVTQSPTHLIKTRGQQVTLRCSPISGHKSVSWYQQVLGQGPQFIFQYYEKEERGRGNFPDRFSARQFPNYSSELNVNALLLGDSALYLCASSWGQGVTYEQYFGPGTRLTVT.